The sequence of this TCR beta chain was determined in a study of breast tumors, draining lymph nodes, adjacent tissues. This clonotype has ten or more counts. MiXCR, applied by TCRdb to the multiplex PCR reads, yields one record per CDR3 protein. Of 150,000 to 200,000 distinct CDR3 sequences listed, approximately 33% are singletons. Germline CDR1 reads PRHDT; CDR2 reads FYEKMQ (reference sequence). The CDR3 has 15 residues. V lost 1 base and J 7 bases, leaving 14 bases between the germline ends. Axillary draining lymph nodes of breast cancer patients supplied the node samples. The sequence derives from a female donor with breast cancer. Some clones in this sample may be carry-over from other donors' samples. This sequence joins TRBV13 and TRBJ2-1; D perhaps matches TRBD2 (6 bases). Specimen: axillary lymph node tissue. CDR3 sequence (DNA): TGTGCCAGCAGCTTAGATCCGGGAGTGGATAATGAGCAGTTCTTC. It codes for CASSLDPGVDNEQFF.